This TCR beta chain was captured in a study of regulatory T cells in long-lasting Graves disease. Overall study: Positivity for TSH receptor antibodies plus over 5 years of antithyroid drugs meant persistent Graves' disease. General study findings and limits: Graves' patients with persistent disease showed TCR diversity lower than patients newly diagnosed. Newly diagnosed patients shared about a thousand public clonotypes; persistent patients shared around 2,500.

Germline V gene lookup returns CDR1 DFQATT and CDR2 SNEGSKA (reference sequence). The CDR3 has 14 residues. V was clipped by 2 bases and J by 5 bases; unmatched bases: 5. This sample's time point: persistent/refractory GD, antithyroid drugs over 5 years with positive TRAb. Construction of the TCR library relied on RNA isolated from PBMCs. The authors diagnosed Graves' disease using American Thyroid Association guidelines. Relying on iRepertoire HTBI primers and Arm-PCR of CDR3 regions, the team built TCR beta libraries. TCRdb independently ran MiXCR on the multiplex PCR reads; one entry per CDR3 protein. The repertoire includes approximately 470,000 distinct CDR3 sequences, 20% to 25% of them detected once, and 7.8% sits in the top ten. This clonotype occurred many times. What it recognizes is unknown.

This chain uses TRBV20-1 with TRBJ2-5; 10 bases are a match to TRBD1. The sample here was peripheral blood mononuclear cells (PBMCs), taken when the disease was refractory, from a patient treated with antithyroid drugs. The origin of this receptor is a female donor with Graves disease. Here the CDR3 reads CSARNRDRGETQYF. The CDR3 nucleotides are TGCAGTGCTAGAAACCGGGACAGGGGTGAGACCCAGTACTTC.